This is a list of T cell receptor beta chains from one sample in a study of CD8 T cells in ankylosing spondylitis. MiXCR, applied by TCRdb to the 5' RACE reads, yields one record per CDR3 protein. The sample includes some 140,000 distinct CDR3 sequences, about 7% of them seen just once. The specimen sequenced was blood, either unsorted or a sorted T cell fraction (not recorded which). Source of these receptors: a female donor with ankylosing spondylitis or in good health (not recorded which). CDR3s include the opening cysteine and the closing phenylalanine or tryptophan. D genes are given only for firm matches. Part of the rows lack a size; the others show once, few, many or a class for expanded clones.

-	TRBV9	TRBJ2-5	many	TGTGCCAGCAGCGTAGGGACTTTCCAAGAGACCCAGTACTTC	CASSVGTFQETQYF
-	TRBV12-3/TRBV12-4	TRBJ1-5	many	TGTGCCAGCAGTTTGGGGACCCAGGGAAGCAATCAGCCCCAGCATTTT	CASSLGTQGSNQPQHF
TRBD1	TRBV12-3/TRBV12-4	TRBJ2-7	many	TGTGCCAGCAGTTTTGCAGGGGGCAGATACGAGCAGTACTTC	CASSFAGGRYEQYF
-	TRBV20-1	TRBJ1-1	many	TGCAGTGCTAGAGGGGAAGGGACAGAAGCTTTCTTT	CSARGEGTEAFF
-	TRBV12-3/TRBV12-4	TRBJ2-1	many	TGTGCCAGCAGGATTACTAGCCTCAGCTCCTACAATGAGCAGTTCTTC	CASRITSLSSYNEQFF
TRBD2	TRBV20-1	TRBJ2-3	many	TGCAGTCCAGCGGGGGGCCCAGATACGCAGTATTTT	CSPAGGPDTQYF
TRBD2	TRBV2	TRBJ2-3	once	TGTGTCAGCAGTGAAGGGACTAGCCGCGATACGCAGTATTTT	CVSSEGTSRDTQYF
TRBD1	TRBV5-5	TRBJ1-4	many	TGTGCCAGCAGTAACCCGGGACAGGCCACAGAAAAACTGTTTTTT	CASSNPGQATEKLFF
-	TRBV12-3/TRBV12-4	TRBJ1-1	many	TGTGCCAGCAGTTTGAAAGGGGAAATTAACACTGAAGCTTTCTTT	CASSLKGEINTEAFF
-	TRBV5-1	TRBJ2-7	many	TGCGCCAGCAGCTGGGGGCAGGCAGGGGAGCAGTACTTC	CASSWGQAGEQYF
TRBD2	TRBV7-2	TRBJ2-3	many	TGTGCCAGCAGCATACCAGCGGGGCTCGGGGGAGATACGCAGTATTTT	CASSIPAGLGGDTQYF
-	TRBV5-1	TRBJ1-4	many	TGCGCCAGCAGCTTGGATCCGGGGACTAATGAAAAACTGTTTTTT	CASSLDPGTNEKLFF
-	TRBV20-1	TRBJ2-5	-	TGCAGTGCTAGCAGGGAGGCTCAGGGCGTCCGCGAGACCCAGTACTTC	CSASREAQGVRETQYF
TRBD2	TRBV20-1	TRBJ2-5	-	TGCAGTGCTAGTTCGGGGACTAGCGGGGGGGGTAGTGAAGAGACCCAGTACTTC	CSASSGTSGGGSEETQYF
-	TRBV20-1	TRBJ2-5	many	TGCAGTGCTAGAGGCCCGGGGGCAGAGACCCAGTACTTC	CSARGPGAETQYF
-	TRBV28	TRBJ1-2	many	TGTGCCAGCAGTTTGGCAGGGCATGGCTACACCTTC	CASSLAGHGYTF
-	TRBV3-1	TRBJ2-1	many	TGTGCCAGCAGCCAAGATTGGGGTGAGCAGTTCTTC	CASSQDWGEQFF
-	TRBV20-1	TRBJ2-1	many	TGCAGTGCTAGAGTGGCGGCTGAGCAGTTCTTC	CSARVAAEQFF
-	TRBV2	TRBJ1-1	few	TGTGAGCCCACTGAAGCTTTCTTT	CEPTEAFF
TRBD1	TRBV4-2	TRBJ2-1	many	TGTGCCAGCAGCCAAGATTTGGACAGGGTTTTTACTAGGAATGAGCAGTTCTTC	CASSQDLDRVFTRNEQFF
TRBD1	TRBV5-1	TRBJ1-1	many	TGCGCCAGCAGGACCACAGGGGGGGCGGCTGAAGCTTTCTTT	CASRTTGGAAEAFF
-	TRBV5-1	TRBJ2-2	many	TGCGCCAGCAGCATAACGACAGCCCACACCGGGGAGCTGTTTTTT	CASSITTAHTGELFF
-	TRBV6-1	TRBJ2-7	many	TGTGCCAGCAGTCGACAGTTCACCTACGAGCAGTACTTC	CASSRQFTYEQYF
TRBD1	TRBV5-1	TRBJ1-6	-	TGCGCCAGCAGCTTGACCAAGGGGGCGCTGAATTCACCCCTCCACTTT	CASSLTKGALNSPLHF
-	TRBV7-8	TRBJ1-1	many	TGTGCCAGCAGCGCCATCCGAAGGAAACACACTGAAGCTTTCTTT	CASSAIRRKHTEAFF
-	TRBV4-3	TRBJ2-5	many	TGCGCCAGCAGCCAAGAAGCAGGGGATGAGACCCAGTACTTC	CASSQEAGDETQYF
-	TRBV3-1	TRBJ2-4	many	TGTGCCAGCAGCCAAGTTACTGGGGACATTCAGTACTTC	CASSQVTGDIQYF
-	TRBV5-1	TRBJ1-1	many	TGCGCCAGCAGCTTTTATGGGGGCCGTGCTGAAGCTTTCTTT	CASSFYGGRAEAFF
-	TRBV20-1	TRBJ2-5	many	TGCAGTGCTAGCTTGGGAGAGACCCAGTACTTC	CSASLGETQYF
-	TRBV12-3/TRBV12-4	TRBJ1-5	many	TGTGCCAGCAGCTCCAGATGGGGGGGCAATCAGCCCCAGCATTTT	CASSSRWGGNQPQHF
-	TRBV4-2	TRBJ2-5	many	TGTGCCAGCAGCCAAGGCGAAGGGGTTTTCCAAGAGACCCAGTACTTC	CASSQGEGVFQETQYF
-	TRBV12-3/TRBV12-4	TRBJ1-3	many	TGTGCCAGCAGCACCTCTCGGGGGACTAGCTCTGGAAACACCATATATTTT	CASSTSRGTSSGNTIYF
-	TRBV7-9	TRBJ1-2	-	TGTGCCAGCAGCTCGGACAGCATCTATGGCTACACCTTC	CASSSDSIYGYTF
-	TRBV20-1	TRBJ2-5	many	TGCAGTGCGTCGAAGGGGACCCAGTACTTC	CSASKGTQYF
TRBD1	TRBV19	TRBJ1-1	many	TGTGCCAGTAGCCCAGGACAGGGTATGAACACTGAAGCTTTCTTT	CASSPGQGMNTEAFF
-	TRBV29-1	TRBJ2-3	many	TGCAGCGTTGAAGCAGGGACGGGAGATACGCAGTATTTT	CSVEAGTGDTQYF
-	TRBV6-6	TRBJ1-1	many	TGTGCCAGCCGCGCTGAAGCTTTCTTT	CASRAEAFF
-	TRBV5-1	TRBJ1-4	many	TGCGCCAGCAGCCCCCCCCCCGGATCAACTAATGAAAAACTGTTTTTT	CASSPPPGSTNEKLFF
TRBD2	TRBV12-3/TRBV12-4	TRBJ2-1	few	TGTGCCAGCAGTTTCGCTCCGGGGGGGGACAATGAGCAGTTCTTC	CASSFAPGGDNEQFF
TRBD2	TRBV20-1	TRBJ2-2	many	TGCAGTGCTACCGGACTAGCGGGGGCCAACACCGGGGAGCTGTTTTTT	CSATGLAGANTGELFF
TRBD1	TRBV4-2	TRBJ1-1	many	TGTGCCAGCAGCCACCACAGGGGGGAGAACACTGAAGCTTTCTTT	CASSHHRGENTEAFF
-	TRBV5-6	TRBJ1-2	many	TGTGCCAGCAGCCTCCCTAAGGGCATATATGGCTACACCTTC	CASSLPKGIYGYTF
-	TRBV6-2/TRBV6-3	TRBJ1-1	many	TGTGCCAGCAGCCTGACTCAAGGGAGAAGGAGCACTGAAGCTTTCTTT	CASSLTQGRRSTEAFF
TRBD2	TRBV5-1	TRBJ2-3	-	TGCGCCAGCAGTCCCCTAGCGGGGTCGTCGCAGTATTTT	CASSPLAGSSQYF
TRBD1	TRBV11-1	TRBJ1-1	many	TGTGCCAGCAGCTTAAGTAACAGGGGGACGTCTTTGAACACTGAAGCTTTCTTT	CASSLSNRGTSLNTEAFF
-	TRBV9	TRBJ1-4	many	TGTGCCAGCAGCGTAGGGGGAACTAATGAAAAACTGTTTTTT	CASSVGGTNEKLFF
TRBD1	TRBV19	TRBJ1-1	many	TGTGCCAGTAGTCGGGACAGGGGAGTAGCTGAAGCTTTCTTT	CASSRDRGVAEAFF
-	TRBV6-5	TRBJ1-1	medium-sized	TGTGCCAGCAGTACAGGAATGAACACTGAAGCTTTCTTT	CASSTGMNTEAFF
-	TRBV5-1	TRBJ1-1	many	TGCGCCAGCAGCTTGCCCGGGCTTGGAGCTTTCTTT	CASSLPGLGAFF
-	TRBV20-1	TRBJ2-7	many	TGCAGTGCTAGAGACCGTTCGGCTTCTCTACTCCTCGAGCAGTACTTC	CSARDRSASLLLEQYF
TRBD1	TRBV5-1	TRBJ1-1	many	TGCGCCAGCAGCATGGGGACAGGGCTGGGGATGAACACTGAAGCTTTCTTT	CASSMGTGLGMNTEAFF